This T cell receptor (beta chain) was captured in a study of blood T cells in healthy people across ages. In its sample, this clonotype was seen a few times. Its antigen is currently unknown. Study results and caveats: Diversity estimates from one million T cells were considered underestimates. A roughly linear fall in TCR beta diversity per million T cells was seen with increasing age. What prevented conclusive comparison of naive and antigen-experienced cells was that PBMCs were unsorted.

The CDR3 totals 11 residues. V dropped 5 bases and J dropped 6 bases, with 7 bases sitting between them. Germline V gene sequence: CDR1 PRHDT, CDR2 FYEKMQ (reference sequence). The second PCR ran roughly 6 to 11 cycles with a sample-barcoded 5' primer and J-beta primers. TCRdb ran MiXCR on the 5' RACE reads and lists one entry per CDR3 protein. Found here are 800,000 to 950,000 distinct CDR3 sequences, about 29% of them singletons; the top ten hold 10%. These data were also filed under a second study, of T cells of mothers and their children.

V and J are TRBV13 and TRBJ1-1, with unresolved D. Sample: blood. The receptor was derived from a woman in her thirties or forties in good health. The CDR3 region is CASSGEAEAFF. The CDR3 DNA reads TGTGCCAGCAGCGGGGAGGCTGAAGCTTTCTTT. Full variable domain (remainder filled in from reference TRBV13 and TRBJ1-1): AAGVIQSPRHLIKEKRETATLKCYPIPRHDTVYWYQQGPGQDPQFLISFYEKMQSDKGSIPDRFSAQQFSDYHSELNMSSLELGDSALYFCASSGEAEAFFGQGTRLTVV.